One sample yielded the 22 T cell receptor beta chains listed below, sequenced in a study of immune evolution from preneoplasia to lung adenocarcinoma. The table came from immunoSEQ multiplex PCR; TCRdb's copy has only in-frame clones and leaves some out. The sample carries about 1,100 clones, 86% recorded once. Sequencing used FFPE tissue from an adenomatous hyperplasia lung lesion. Subset described: atypical adenomatous hyperplasia (AAH), lung preneoplasia. These receptors originate from a person aged 60 to 85 with lung adenocarcinoma.

The J gene is TRBJ2-2, the V gene TRBV5-1, with D hard to call. V was shortened by 0 bases and J by 7 bases, with 10 bases between the two germline ends. The CDR3 runs to 14 residues. The germline V gene encodes CDR1 SGHRS and CDR2 YFSETQ. CDR3 amino acids: CASSLVQVGGELFF. CDR3 bases: TGCGCCAGCAGCTTGGTGCAGGTCGGCGGGGAGCTGTTTTTT.

To note about this clone: The same CDR3 also results from other DNA sequences found in this sample. The chain employs TRBV27 and TRBJ2-7; TRBD1 aligns across 10 bases. J lost 2 bases, V lost 4 bases, and 5 bases had no gene match. CDR1 is MNHEY, CDR2 SMNVEV, per germline (reference sequence). The CDR3 loop spans 15 amino acids. The CDR3: CASSSPGQGTYEQYF. The CDR3 DNA reads as TGTGCCAGCAGTTCACCGGGACAGGGGACCTACGAGCAGTACTTC.

This sequence joins TRBV15 and TRBJ1-2; no firm D call. Trimming left V 0 bases short and J 7 bases short, with 15 bases between. Germline CDR1 LNHNV, CDR2 YYDKDF (reference sequence). The CDR3 is made up of 15 amino acids. CDR3 coding DNA: TGTGCCACCAGCAGAGATCGGCAGACTTGGGGTGGCTACACCTTC. Encoded protein: CATSRDRQTWGGYTF.

The chain recombines TRBV29-1 with TRBJ2-3; D is unresolved. Trimming shortened V by 7 bases and J by 2 bases, and 7 bases separated the two germline ends. The CDR3 runs 11 residues. The V gene's germline CDR1 is SQVTM and CDR2 ANQGSEA. The CDR3, as DNA: TGCAGCGGCCAATTCACAGATACGCAGTATTTT. Amino acids: CSGQFTDTQYF.

This sequence joins TRBV25-1 and TRBJ1-1; the D gene is possibly TRBD1 (5 bases). Germline V CDR1 and CDR2: MGHDK, SYGVNS. V lost 7 bases to trimming and J lost 3 bases, with 9 bases between them. This CDR3 comprises 12 residues. This CDR3 is CASTVGDTEAFF. CDR3 in DNA: TGTGCCAGCACGGTAGGGGACACTGAAGCTTTCTTT.

The chain carries TRBV5-5 and TRBJ1-6; tentative D call: TRBD1 (6 bases). V lost 5 bases and J 9 bases, leaving 12 bases between the germline ends. Germline V gene lookup returns CDR1 SGHKS and CDR2 YYEKEE (reference sequence). This CDR3 has 13 amino acids. Here the CDR3 reads CASRVQGSSPLHF. The DNA of the CDR3 is TGTGCCAGCAGGGTCCAGGGGAGTTCACCCCTCCACTTT.

The chain employs TRBV10-3 and TRBJ1-1, with D unresolved. V was clipped by 2 bases and J by 3 bases, with 7 bases between them. Germline loops: CDR1 ENHRY, CDR2 SYGVKD. The CDR3 has 13 residues. The CDR3 DNA is TGTGCCATCAGTGAGAATAGGCACACTGAAGCTTTCTTT. As protein: CAISENRHTEAFF.

This clone was recorded only once. The chain recombines TRBV18 with TRBJ1-5; D not certain. V shed 5 bases and J shed 2 bases, with 10 bases lying between them. Germline V lookup: CDR1 KGHSH, CDR2 LQKENI. CDR3 size: 14 residues. CDR3 region: CASSAQSGNQPQHF. CDR3 DNA sequence: TGTGCCAGCTCAGCACAGTCCGGCAATCAGCCCCAGCATTTT.

This clone was recorded once. The rearrangement links TRBV7-2 to TRBJ2-2; 8 bases agree with TRBD1. Trimming cost V 4 bases and J 4 bases; bases outside gene matches: 5. CDR3 length equals 15 residues. Germline lookup yields CDR1 SGHTA and CDR2 FQGNSA. The CDR3 DNA is TGTGCCAGCAGCTGGGGGACAGGCCGCACCGGGGAGCTGTTTTTT. It specifies CASSWGTGRTGELFF.

This rearrangement joins TRBV7-8 to TRBJ2-1; TRBD1 matches at 9 bases. The CDR3 runs 14 residues. The germline V gene encodes CDR1 SGHVS and CDR2 FQNEAQ. The V and J ends lost 8 bases and 7 bases, in that order; junction bases with no gene match: 9. The CDR3, as DNA: TGTGCCAGCCGAACCGGGACAGGGTGGAATGAGCAGTTCTTC. Amino acids: CASRTGTGWNEQFF.

V and J are TRBV23-1 and TRBJ1-3; 7 nucleotides agree with TRBD1. TRBV23-1 qualifies as an ORF whose function is uncertain. CDR3 size: 15 residues. Trimming cost V 6 bases and J 1 base; bases outside gene matches: 6. CDR3 loop: CASSPDRVSGNTIYF. CDR3 nucleotides: TGCGCCAGCAGCCCCGACAGGGTATCTGGAAACACCATATATTTT.

This chain uses TRBV4-3 with TRBJ1-1; tentatively, D is TRBD1 (5 bases). With 4 bases removed from V and 1 base from J, the gap between germline ends came to 16 bases. Germline V CDR1 and CDR2: LGHNA, YSLEER. The CDR3 spans 16 residues. CDR3 DNA: TGCGCCAGCAGCCTCCTAATAACAGGACCGAACACTGAAGCTTTCTTT. Translating it yields CASSLLITGPNTEAFF.

The genes are TRBV18 and TRBJ2-5; a possible D gene is TRBD1 (6 bases). CDR3 length: 16 residues. Germline V gene data show CDR1 as KGHSH and CDR2 as LQKENI. V was cut by 0 bases and J by 5 bases, with 16 bases left in between. The CDR3 reads CASSPPAGARGETQYF. The CDR3, as DNA: TGTGCCAGCTCACCACCGGCAGGGGCGAGGGGGGAGACCCAGTACTTC.

The CDR3 region has the DNA TGTGCCAGCAGCTTAAACCCTGCCACCGGGGAGCTGTTTTTT. Residues: CASSLNPATGELFF. The chain couples TRBV7-3 to TRBJ2-2; no clear D. Trimming removed 1 base from V and 4 bases from J, with 7 bases in between. CDR1 and CDR2 (germline): SGHTA, FQGTGA. This CDR3 spans 14 amino acids.

CDR3: CASSLRKDEQFF. The CDR3 DNA reads TGTGCCAGCAGCTTAAGGAAGGATGAGCAGTTCTTC. The chain links TRBV7-3 to TRBJ2-1; D is ambiguous. The V end lost 1 base, the J end lost 8 bases, and 6 bases lay between the germline ends. The CDR3 sequence is 12 residues long. CDR1 is SGHTA and CDR2 is FQGTGA in the germline V gene.

The chain carries TRBV6-6 and TRBJ1-2; D possibly corresponds to TRBD1 (5 bases). Trimming took 0 bases from V and 2 from J, leaving 10 bases between them. This CDR3 is 15 amino acids long. Germline lookup yields CDR1 MNHNY and CDR2 SVGAGI (reference sequence). DNA of the CDR3: TGTGCCAGCAGTTACTCGGCGGGGCAAAACTATGGCTACACCTTC. Translating it yields CASSYSAGQNYGYTF.

V and J are TRBV19 and TRBJ1-1; no clear D. The CDR3 sequence is 13 residues long. Germline V gives CDR1 LNHDA, CDR2 SQIVND (reference sequence). The ends were cut back, 2 bases at V and 1 base at J, with 5 bases in the middle. The chain's CDR3 is CASSITSNTEAFF. CDR3 coding DNA: TGTGCCAGTAGTATAACCTCGAACACTGAAGCTTTCTTT.

The chain is built from TRBV6-5 and TRBJ1-4, with D perhaps TRBD1 (5 bases). CDR1 and CDR2 (germline): MNHEY, SVGAGI. Trimming removed 0 bases from V and 10 bases from J, with 12 bases in between. The CDR3 loop spans 14 amino acids. The CDR3 loop is CASSYSAGAGKLFF. CDR3 sequence (DNA): TGTGCCAGCAGTTACTCAGCCGGGGCCGGAAAACTGTTTTTT.

This clone was seen only once. The V gene is TRBV28, the J gene TRBJ2-7; tentatively, D is TRBD2 (6 bases). Germline CDR1 reads MDHEN; CDR2 reads SYDVKM. Trimming stripped 5 bases from V and 0 bases from J, with 14 bases between. The CDR3 runs to 15 residues. The CDR3: CASSPGGSTSYEQYF. For the CDR3, the DNA is TGTGCCAGCAGTCCCGGGGGATCGACCTCCTACGAGCAGTACTTC.

This clone was counted once. V and J are TRBV28 and TRBJ1-2; 7 bases agree with TRBD1. Germline V CDR1 and CDR2: MDHEN, SYDVKM. V was pared by 3 bases and J by 0 bases, with 1 base of the junction left unmatched. The CDR3 has 14 amino acids. This chain's CDR3 is CASSFGTANYGYTF. The CDR3 DNA follows: TGTGCCAGCAGTTTCGGGACAGCTAACTATGGCTACACCTTC.

This clone was seen a handful of times. This sequence joins TRBV5-6 and TRBJ2-7; 8 nucleotides agree with TRBD1. Germline V lookup: CDR1 SGHDT, CDR2 YYEEEE. With 9 bases clipped from V and 3 bases from J, the junction kept 8 bases outside the gene matches. The CDR3 spans 13 residues. The CDR3 here is CATKGRGHYEQYF. The CDR3 DNA reads as TGTGCCACGAAGGGCAGGGGGCACTACGAGCAGTACTTC.

This chain uses TRBV7-9 with TRBJ2-2; D is unclear. Germline V CDR1 and CDR2: SEHNR, FQNEAQ (reference sequence). This CDR3 is built from 12 residues. V lost 0 bases and J 8 bases, leaving 4 bases between the germline ends. In DNA, the CDR3 is TGTGCCAGCAGCTTAGCTGAAGGGGAGCTGTTTTTT. It yields the protein CASSLAEGELFF.